One and the same sample provided the 13 T cell receptor beta chains below, sequenced in a study of persistence of HIV-infected CD4 T cells. Nonspecific anti-CD3/anti-CD28 bead stimulation represents the broad CD4+ T cell repertoire. Sorting of responding CD4+ T cells relied on upregulated CD40 ligand together with CD69. These receptors have no identified antigens. The immunoSEQ assay was version 4, run in survey mode. TCRdb's copy holds only in-frame clones and misses some; the assay was immunoSEQ multiplex PCR. Among 37,000 or so clones, approximately 86% were seen once, and the ten largest hold about 1.3%. The input for sequencing was CD4+ T cells sorted from PBMCs after approximately 20-hour stimulation, taken from a patient who received antiretroviral therapy. These receptor sequences come from an adult man with HIV who was CMV-seropositive.

This clone has a single count. Written as DNA, the CDR3 is TGTGCCAGTAGTAGCGGGACAGATTTCTCAAGCAATCAGCCCCAGCATTTT. Its protein is CASSSGTDFSSNQPQHF. The chain carries TRBV19 and TRBJ1-5; TRBD1 matches at 7 bases. V was pared by 4 bases and J by 1 base, with 10 bases of the junction left unmatched. The CDR3 consists of 17 residues. CDR1 is LNHDA, CDR2 SQIVND, per germline (reference sequence).

The chain carries TRBV11-3 and TRBJ2-7; no clear D gene. The CDR3 sequence is 14 residues long. From germline, CDR1 is SGHNT and CDR2 YENEEA. The germline V and J ends were trimmed by 1 base and 0 bases, with 7 bases remaining between them. The CDR3 bases are TGTGCCAGCAGCTTAGGGGCGGCCTCCTACGAGCAGTACTTC. This gives the protein CASSLGAASYEQYF.

V usage is TRBV29-1 and J usage is TRBJ2-3; 12 bases fit TRBD1. Germline V gives CDR1 SQVTM, CDR2 ANQGSEA. The CDR3 is 15 amino acids. J was trimmed by 5 bases and V by 0 bases; bases with no gene match: 3. In DNA form, the CDR3 reads TGCAGCGTTGAAGAGGGACAGGGGGCGCAAGATACGCAGTATTTT. It codes for CSVEEGQGAQDTQYF.

The genes are TRBV28 and TRBJ1-5; 9 bases match TRBD1. CDR1 MDHEN and CDR2 SYDVKM come from the germline V gene. Unmatched junction bases numbered 8, after V lost 5 bases and J lost 6 bases. The CDR3 consists of 15 residues. The CDR3 nucleotides are TGTGCCAGCAGTCCCCGAACAGGGGGCGGTCAGCCCCAGCATTTT. The encoded protein is CASSPRTGGGQPQHF.

This chain's CDR3 is CATGISNEQFF. The DNA of the CDR3 is TGTGCCACTGGGATTAGCAATGAGCAGTTCTTC. The chain recombines TRBV10-3 with TRBJ2-1; D unresolved. The V and J ends lost 10 bases and 6 bases respectively, with 10 bases between them. Germline V lookup: CDR1 ENHRY, CDR2 SYGVKD. CDR3 size: 11 residues.

This chain joins TRBV5-4 and TRBJ1-1; no definite D call. The CDR3 has 15 amino acids. Trimming pared 0 bases from V and 0 bases from J, leaving 9 bases between. Germline V CDR1 and CDR2: SGHNT, YYREEE (reference sequence). The CDR3 region is CASSLAPRLNTEAFF. The DNA of the CDR3 is TGTGCCAGCAGCTTGGCACCACGCCTGAACACTGAAGCTTTCTTT.

V and J are TRBV19 and TRBJ2-3; D remains unclear. Germline V CDR1 and CDR2: LNHDA, SQIVND (reference sequence). V lost 0 bases, J lost 0 bases, and 4 bases lay in between. This CDR3 spans 14 amino acids. The DNA for the CDR3 is TGTGCCAGTAGTATAGATGGTAGCACAGATACGCAGTATTTT. This sequence encodes CASSIDGSTDTQYF.

The CDR3, as DNA: TGTGCCAGCAGCTTAACGCCCGGGACATACGGCTCCTACAATGAGCAGTTCTTC. This sequence encodes CASSLTPGTYGSYNEQFF. The chain combines TRBV7-3 with TRBJ2-1; D is perhaps TRBD1 (6 bases). This CDR3 spans 18 amino acids. Germline CDR1 SGHTA, CDR2 FQGTGA. V lost 0 bases to trimming and J lost 0 bases, with 15 bases between them.

The chain has TRBV10-3 and TRBJ1-3; D gene uncertain. The germline V and J ends were trimmed by 2 bases and 4 bases, with 9 bases remaining between them. The germline V gene encodes CDR1 ENHRY and CDR2 SYGVKD. This CDR3 comprises 14 residues. CDR3 sequence reads: CAISEDGLGNTIYF. CDR3 nucleotide sequence: TGTGCCATCAGTGAGGACGGTTTAGGAAACACCATATATTTT.

This clone was seen only once. The rearrangement joins TRBV27 to TRBJ2-5; TRBD2 matches at 8 bases. The CDR3 consists of 15 residues. Germline CDR1 MNHEY, CDR2 SMNVEV (reference sequence). J lost 4 bases, V lost 8 bases, and 12 bases had no gene match. The CDR3 loop is CASAGGARFRETQYF. The DNA of the CDR3 is TGTGCCAGCGCCGGGGGGGCTAGGTTTCGAGAGACCCAGTACTTC.

CDR3 sequence: CASSERGLSNQPQHF. The CDR3 region has the DNA TGTGCCAGCAGTGAACGGGGTCTGAGCAATCAGCCCCAGCATTTT. The chain links TRBV6-1 to TRBJ1-5; D not resolved. Germline V CDR1 and CDR2: MNHNS, SASEGT. The CDR3 has 15 amino acids. V was pared by 2 bases and J by 1 base, with 9 bases between.

The V call is TRBV20-1, the J call TRBJ1-3, with TRBD1 identical over 8 bases. CDR1 and CDR2 (germline): DFQATT, SNEGSKA (reference sequence). The CDR3 is 15 amino acids. Trimming at V came to 3 bases and at J to 7 bases, leaving 11 bases not matched to a gene. The CDR3 reads CSASTPDRVGNTIYF. In DNA, the CDR3 is TGCAGTGCTAGTACCCCGGACAGGGTGGGGAACACCATATATTTT.

This sequence joins TRBV15 and TRBJ2-3; the D gene could be TRBD1 or TRBD2 (5 bases each). Per germline, CDR1 LNHNV and CDR2 YYDKDF (reference sequence). Trimming removed 0 bases at V and 5 bases at J, with 12 bases between. CDR3 length: 15 residues. For the CDR3, the DNA is TGTGCCACCAGCAGAGAGGGAGTGGGGGTAGATACGCAGTATTTT. Translation gives CATSREGVGVDTQYF.